These T cell receptor beta chains were read from a single sample in a study of shared clonotypes between healthy human individuals. The method was immunoSEQ multiplex PCR; TCRdb's version includes in-frame clones alone and lacks a portion of them. The table lists some 2.1 million clones, about 95% of them singletons, with more than 0.95% in the top ten. The sample was naive CD8+ T cells sorted from blood. Receptor source: a man aged 18 to 29 in good health. Each CDR3 is given with its conserved first and last residue. The D gene is left open where the match is weak. For some rows the clone size is stated as once, few or many, or as a class when expanded; others skip it.

j_gene,abundance,v_gene,d_gene,CDR3aa,CDR3nt
TRBJ1-1,NA,TRBV7-9,NA,CASSLVPGDPEAFF,TGTGCCAGCAGCTTAGTACCCGGGGATCCTGAAGCTTTCTTT
TRBJ2-7,NA,TRBV11-2,NA,CASSLDSDSPYEQYF,TGTGCCAGCAGCTTAGATTCGGACAGTCCCTACGAGCAGTACTTC
TRBJ2-1,NA,TRBV5-6,NA,CASSSPNFSNEQFF,TGTGCCAGCAGCTCTCCAAACTTTTCTAATGAGCAGTTCTTC
TRBJ2-3,NA,TRBV4-1,TRBD1,CASSQDRGTTDTQYF,TGCGCCAGCAGCCAAGACAGGGGGACCACAGATACGCAGTATTTT
TRBJ1-4,NA,TRBV7-9,TRBD1,CASSSPRETGLNEKLFF,TGTGCCAGCAGCTCCCCTCGGGAGACAGGGCTTAATGAAAAACTGTTTTTT
TRBJ2-7,NA,TRBV30,NA,CAWSVEARYEQYF,TGTGCCTGGAGTGTAGAGGCTAGGTACGAGCAGTACTTC
TRBJ2-7,NA,TRBV4-1,NA,CASSQDQNRVYEQYF,TGCGCCAGCAGCCAAGATCAAAACAGGGTGTACGAGCAGTACTTC
TRBJ1-2,NA,TRBV4-3,TRBD1,CASSPGTGNYGYTF,TGCGCCAGCAGCCCTGGGACAGGGAACTATGGCTACACCTTC
TRBJ1-1,few,TRBV6-6,NA,CASSYSGEAFF,TGTGCCAGCAGTTACTCCGGAGAAGCTTTCTTT
TRBJ2-7,NA,TRBV27,NA,CASSLHETAYEQYF,TGTGCCAGCAGTTTACATGAGACAGCTTACGAGCAGTACTTC
TRBJ2-3,NA,TRBV4-1,TRBD2,CASSQGTSSTDTQYF,TGCGCCAGCAGCCAAGGGACTAGTTCCACAGATACGCAGTATTTT
TRBJ2-5,NA,TRBV25-1,NA,CASSALGTETQYF,TGTGCCAGCAGTGCACTGGGTACGGAGACCCAGTACTTC
TRBJ2-1,NA,TRBV4-3,TRBD2,CASSTRLAGGPYNEQFF,TGCGCCAGCAGCACCCGACTAGCGGGAGGGCCCTACAATGAGCAGTTCTTC
TRBJ2-3,NA,TRBV10-3,NA,CAISESYGGREDTQYF,TGTGCCATCAGTGAGTCGTATGGGGGCCGTGAAGATACGCAGTATTTT
TRBJ2-1,NA,TRBV7-2,NA,CASSPGTLYNEQFF,TGTGCCAGCAGCCCCGGGACATTGTACAATGAGCAGTTCTTC
TRBJ1-2,NA,TRBV9,NA,CASSQGTLEGYTF,TGTGCCAGCAGCCAGGGGACATTGGAGGGCTACACCTTC
TRBJ2-7,few,TRBV27,NA,CASSLGQSSYEQYF,TGTGCCAGCAGTTTAGGACAGAGCTCCTACGAGCAGTACTTC
TRBJ2-7,NA,TRBV4-3,TRBD1,CASSQGLGQGFSEQYF,TGCGCCAGCAGCCAAGGATTGGGACAGGGTTTCTCCGAGCAGTACTTC
TRBJ2-1,NA,TRBV4-1,NA,CASSQVAGGSEQFF,TGCGCCAGCAGCCAAGTCGCTGGTGGTAGTGAGCAGTTCTTC
TRBJ1-2,NA,TRBV5-4,TRBD1,CASSWSGQGYGYTF,TGTGCCAGCAGCTGGTCGGGACAGGGCTATGGCTACACCTTC
TRBJ2-7,NA,TRBV18,NA,CASSPLTGSSYEQYF,TGTGCCAGCTCACCATTAACGGGGAGCTCCTACGAGCAGTACTTC
TRBJ2-7,NA,TRBV7-2,TRBD2,CASSPRGLAEGLEQYF,TGTGCCAGCAGCCCACGGGGGTTAGCGGAGGGACTAGAGCAGTACTTC
TRBJ2-5,NA,TRBV11-2,NA,CASSSTVNQETQYF,TGTGCCAGCAGCTCAACGGTGAACCAAGAGACCCAGTACTTC
TRBJ2-2,once,TRBV27,NA,CATISFRGEGGELFF,TGTGCCACCATCAGTTTCAGGGGAGAAGGCGGGGAGCTGTTTTTT
TRBJ1-3,once,TRBV23-1,NA,CASSQSLGTPGNTIYF,TGCGCCAGCAGTCAATCGCTCGGGACGCCAGGAAACACCATATATTTT
TRBJ1-2,NA,TRBV13,TRBD1,CASSLGTGVYGYTF,TGTGCCAGCAGCTTAGGGACAGGGGTTTATGGCTACACCTTC
TRBJ2-3,few,TRBV6-5,NA,CASSYSYADTQYF,TGTGCCAGCAGTTACTCGTATGCAGATACGCAGTATTTT
TRBJ2-2,NA,TRBV7-7,NA,CASSSGTPNTGELFF,TGTGCTAGCAGCTCCGGGACACCGAACACCGGGGAGCTGTTTTTT
TRBJ2-7,NA,TRBV9,TRBD2,CASSVAGGGYEQYF,TGTGCCAGCAGCGTAGCGGGAGGAGGCTACGAGCAGTACTTC
TRBJ2-7,NA,TRBV19,NA,CASSPGTYEQYF,TGTGCCAGTAGTCCCGGGACATACGAGCAGTACTTC
TRBJ2-3,once,TRBV5-1,TRBD1,CASSLVGQKIDTQYF,TGCGCCAGCAGCTTGGTGGGACAGAAAATAGATACGCAGTATTTT
TRBJ2-5,once,TRBV4-1,NA,CASSQQQYSQETQYF,TGCGCCAGCAGCCAACAGCAATACAGTCAAGAGACCCAGTACTTC
TRBJ1-2,NA,TRBV19,NA,CASSPGTRDYGYTF,TGTGCCAGTAGTCCGGGGACCCGGGACTATGGCTACACCTTC